These 7 T cell receptor beta chains share one sample of origin, sequenced in a study of Graves' ophthalmopathy and Graves' hyperthyroidism. Amplified TCR beta CDR3 regions were obtained using RNA transcripts as template. A first-round RT-PCR used HTBI primers, followed by a second-round multiplex PCR. From the multiplex PCR reads, TCRdb called clonotypes with MiXCR, one entry per CDR3 protein. The sample has about 740,000 distinct CDR3 sequences, 40% seen once; the top ten hold 44%. The sequenced sample was peripheral blood. The receptors originated from an adult man with Graves' ophthalmopathy.

This chain links TRBV7-2 with TRBJ2-6, with D possibly TRBD1 on 6 matching bases. This CDR3 is built from 15 residues. Deletions cut 4 bases from V and 4 bases from J, with 11 bases between. In germline, CDR1 is SGHTA, CDR2 FQGNSA. In nucleotides, the CDR3 is TGTGCCAGCAGCTCAGATGGGACAGGGGCCAACGTCCTGACTTTC. The encoded protein is CASSSDGTGANVLTF.

The genes are TRBV25-1 and TRBJ1-2, with TRBD1 matching 8 bases. The CDR3 extends over 16 amino acids. Trimming took 3 bases from V and 6 from J; bases not matched to a gene: 12. CDR1 is MGHDK and CDR2 is SYGVNS in the germline V gene. The CDR3 sequence: CASSDSAGGQADGYTF. The CDR3 bases are TGTGCCAGCAGTGATAGTGCCGGGGGACAGGCCGATGGCTACACCTTC.

J is TRBJ1-4 and V is TRBV14; D remains unclear. Trimming left V 5 bases short and J 5 bases short, with 15 bases between. The germline V gene has CDR1 SGHDN and CDR2 FVKESK. CDR3 length: 15 residues. This CDR3 is CASSGRRELNEKLFF. Written as DNA, the CDR3 is TGTGCCAGCAGCGGGCGCCGGGAACTGAATGAAAAACTGTTTTTT.

The chain couples TRBV7-2 to TRBJ2-7, with D tentatively TRBD2 (5 bases). Germline CDR1 SGHTA, CDR2 FQGNSA. The CDR3 has 11 amino acids. CDR3 in amino acids: CASVQEYEQYF. The CDR3 DNA sequence: TGTGCTAGCGTGCAGGAGTACGAGCAGTACTTC.

The chain recombines TRBV9 with TRBJ2-7, with TRBD2 matching 7 bases. CDR1 SGDLS and CDR2 YYNGEE come from the germline V gene. Trimming took 3 bases from V and 6 from J; bases not matched to a gene: 3. The CDR3 is made up of 12 amino acids. The CDR3 spells CASSDTGGEQYF. The CDR3 DNA sequence: TGTGCCAGCAGCGATACGGGAGGCGAGCAGTACTTC.

This chain joins TRBV20-1 and TRBJ1-5; no reliable D call. CDR3 length: 14 amino acids. V gave up 3 bases and J gave up 7 bases, with 16 bases separating them. Germline lookup yields CDR1 DFQATT and CDR2 SNEGSKA (reference sequence). CDR3 in DNA: TGCAGTGCTAGTGCCTACGTCGAGGGACAGCCCCAGCATTTT. This codes for CSASAYVEGQPQHF.

This clonotype was counted between two and nine times. The rearrangement links TRBV4-1 to TRBJ2-5; D is unclear. Germline CDR1 reads MGHRA; CDR2 reads YSYEKL. This CDR3 spans 15 amino acids. V was trimmed by 0 bases and J by 1 base, leaving 9 bases between them. The CDR3 region is CASSQEGSSQETQYF. CDR3 nucleotide sequence: TGCGCCAGCAGCCAAGAGGGCAGCTCCCAAGAGACCCAGTACTTC.